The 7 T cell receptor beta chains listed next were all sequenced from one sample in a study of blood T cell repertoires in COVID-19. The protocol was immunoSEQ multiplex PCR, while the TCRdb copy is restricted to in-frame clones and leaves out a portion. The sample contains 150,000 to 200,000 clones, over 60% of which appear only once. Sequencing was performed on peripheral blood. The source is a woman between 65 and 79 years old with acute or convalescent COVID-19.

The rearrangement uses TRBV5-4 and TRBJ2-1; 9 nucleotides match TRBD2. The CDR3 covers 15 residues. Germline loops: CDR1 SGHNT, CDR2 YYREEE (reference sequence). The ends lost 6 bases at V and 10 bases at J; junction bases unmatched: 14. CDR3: CASTGGGLAGFEQFF. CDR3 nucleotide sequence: TGTGCCAGCACCGGGGGTGGTCTAGCGGGGTTCGAGCAGTTCTTC.

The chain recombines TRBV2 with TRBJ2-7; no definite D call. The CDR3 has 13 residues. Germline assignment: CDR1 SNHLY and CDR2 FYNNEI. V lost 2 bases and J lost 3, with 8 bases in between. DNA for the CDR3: TGTGCCAGCAGTGAATACAAGAACTACGAGCAGTACTTC. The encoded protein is CASSEYKNYEQYF.

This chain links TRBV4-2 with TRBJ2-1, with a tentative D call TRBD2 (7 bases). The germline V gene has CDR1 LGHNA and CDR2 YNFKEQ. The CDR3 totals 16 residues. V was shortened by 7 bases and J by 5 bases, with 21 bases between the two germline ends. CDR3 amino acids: CASIMIESGDNNEQFF. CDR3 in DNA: TGTGCCAGCATAATGATCGAGAGCGGGGACAACAATGAGCAGTTCTTC.

The CDR3 loop reads CASSQTGYEQYF. In nucleotides, the CDR3 is TGTGCCAGCAGCCAAACCGGCTACGAGCAGTACTTC. V gene TRBV3-1 (or the pseudogene TRBV3-2) combines with J gene TRBJ2-7; no firm D call. V was shortened by 2 bases and J by 3 bases, with 5 bases between the two germline ends. Per germline, CDR1 LGHDT and CDR2 YNNKEL (reference sequence). CDR3 length equals 12 residues.

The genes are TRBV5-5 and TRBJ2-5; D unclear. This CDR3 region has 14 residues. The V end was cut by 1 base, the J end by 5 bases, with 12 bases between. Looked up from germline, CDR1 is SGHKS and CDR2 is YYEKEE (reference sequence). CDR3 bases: TGTGCCAGCAGCTTGCTGCCATACGGTGAGACCCAGTACTTC. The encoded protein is CASSLLPYGETQYF. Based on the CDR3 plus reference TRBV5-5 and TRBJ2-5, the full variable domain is DAGVTQSPTHLIKTRGQQVTLRCSPISGHKSVSWYQQVLGQGPQFIFQYYEKEERGRGNFPDRFSARQFPNYSSELNVNALLLGDSALYLCASSLLPYGETQYFGPGTRLLVL.

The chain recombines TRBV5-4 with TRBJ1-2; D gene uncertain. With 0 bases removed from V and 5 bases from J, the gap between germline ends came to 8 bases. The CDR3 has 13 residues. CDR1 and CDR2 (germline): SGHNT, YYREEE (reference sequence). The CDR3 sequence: CASSLDSLYGYTF. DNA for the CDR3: TGTGCCAGCAGCTTGGACAGCCTGTATGGCTACACCTTC.

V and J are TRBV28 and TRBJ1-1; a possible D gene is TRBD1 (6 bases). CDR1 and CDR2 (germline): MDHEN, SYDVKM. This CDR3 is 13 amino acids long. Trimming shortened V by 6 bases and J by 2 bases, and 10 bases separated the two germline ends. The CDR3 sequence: CASRGGVNTEAFF. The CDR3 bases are TGTGCCAGCAGAGGGGGGGTAAACACTGAAGCTTTCTTT.